Listed below are T cell receptor beta chains from one sample, sequenced in a study of cytomegalovirus exposure and HLA in healthy donors. The method was immunoSEQ multiplex PCR; TCRdb's version includes in-frame clones alone and lacks a portion of them. Among about 200,000 clones, around 83% were seen once, and the ten largest hold about 1%. Sample: PBMCs. The receptors shown here come from a woman aged 40 to 50 in good health and CMV-seronegative. Both conserved end residues are part of each CDR3. Each record gives: J gene, clone size, D gene, V gene, CDR3 protein, CDR3 DNA. D genes are given only for firm matches. The size entry is marked missing in some rows and otherwise reads once, few, many or a size class.

j_gene: TRBJ2-1
abundance: few
d_gene: -
v_gene: TRBV7-3
CDR3aa: CASSLGQLNEQFF
CDR3nt: TGTGCCAGCAGCTTAGGGCAACTCAATGAGCAGTTCTTC

j_gene: TRBJ1-4
abundance: -
d_gene: TRBD1
v_gene: TRBV19
CDR3aa: CASRATGATNEKLFF
CDR3nt: TGTGCCAGTAGGGCGACAGGGGCAACTAATGAAAAACTGTTTTTT

j_gene: TRBJ2-7
abundance: -
d_gene: -
v_gene: TRBV6-1
CDR3aa: CASDVGTLSSYEQYF
CDR3nt: TGTGCCAGCGACGTGGGGACACTGAGCTCCTACGAGCAGTACTTC

j_gene: TRBJ1-2
abundance: -
d_gene: -
v_gene: TRBV7-2
CDR3aa: CASSEQGYGYTF
CDR3nt: TGTGCCAGCAGCGAACAGGGATATGGCTACACCTTC

j_gene: TRBJ2-6
abundance: -
d_gene: -
v_gene: TRBV19
CDR3aa: CASSIRGAKLTGANVLTF
CDR3nt: TGTGCCAGTAGTATAAGAGGTGCAAAGCTAACTGGGGCCAACGTCCTGACTTTC

j_gene: TRBJ1-5
abundance: -
d_gene: -
v_gene: TRBV7-2
CDR3aa: CASSLGPGYGNQPQHF
CDR3nt: TGTGCCAGCAGCTTAGGGCCAGGGTATGGCAATCAGCCCCAGCATTTT

j_gene: TRBJ2-7
abundance: -
d_gene: -
v_gene: TRBV5-4
CDR3aa: CASSLPGPYEQYF
CDR3nt: TGTGCCAGCAGCCTCCCGGGTCCCTACGAGCAGTACTTC

j_gene: TRBJ2-6
abundance: -
d_gene: TRBD2
v_gene: TRBV9
CDR3aa: CASSGTSGALGANVLTF
CDR3nt: TGTGCCAGCAGTGGGACTAGCGGGGCTTTAGGGGCCAACGTCCTGACTTTC

j_gene: TRBJ1-4
abundance: -
d_gene: -
v_gene: TRBV6-1
CDR3aa: CASRGTSGEKLFF
CDR3nt: TGTGCCAGCAGAGGCACGAGCGGTGAAAAACTGTTTTTT

j_gene: TRBJ2-1
abundance: -
d_gene: TRBD2
v_gene: TRBV6-5
CDR3aa: CASTAGGRYNEQFF
CDR3nt: TGTGCCAGCACAGCGGGAGGGCGGTACAATGAGCAGTTCTTC

j_gene: TRBJ2-5
abundance: -
d_gene: -
v_gene: TRBV25-1
CDR3aa: CASSEWGAGEETQYF
CDR3nt: TGTGCCAGCAGTGAATGGGGGGCGGGGGAGGAGACCCAGTACTTC

j_gene: TRBJ2-1
abundance: -
d_gene: TRBD2
v_gene: TRBV25-1
CDR3aa: CATVSGRAFYNEQFF
CDR3nt: TGTGCCACCGTTAGCGGGAGGGCCTTCTACAATGAGCAGTTCTTC

j_gene: TRBJ2-1
abundance: -
d_gene: -
v_gene: TRBV7-9
CDR3aa: CASSLGGGYNEQFF
CDR3nt: TGTGCCAGCAGCTTAGGAGGAGGTTACAATGAGCAGTTCTTC

j_gene: TRBJ1-2
abundance: -
d_gene: -
v_gene: TRBV7-2
CDR3aa: CASSFRGCTF
CDR3nt: TGTGCCAGCAGCTTCCGGGGGTGCACCTTC

j_gene: TRBJ1-2
abundance: few
d_gene: TRBD1
v_gene: TRBV5-1
CDR3aa: CASSKTGGDYGYTF
CDR3nt: TGCGCCAGCAGCAAGACAGGGGGCGACTATGGCTACACCTTC

j_gene: TRBJ2-1
abundance: -
d_gene: TRBD2
v_gene: TRBV9
CDR3aa: CASSGRGTSRSSYNEQFF
CDR3nt: TGTGCCAGCAGCGGGCGGGGGACTAGCCGGAGCTCCTACAATGAGCAGTTCTTC

j_gene: TRBJ2-4
abundance: -
d_gene: TRBD1
v_gene: TRBV28
CDR3aa: CASSKRDSLAKNIQYF
CDR3nt: TGTGCCAGCAGTAAAAGGGACAGCTTAGCCAAAAACATTCAGTACTTC

j_gene: TRBJ2-1
abundance: -
d_gene: -
v_gene: TRBV7-2
CDR3aa: CASSPTPSYNEQFF
CDR3nt: TGTGCCAGCAGCCCAACTCCCTCCTACAATGAGCAGTTCTTC

j_gene: TRBJ2-2
abundance: -
d_gene: TRBD1
v_gene: TRBV27
CDR3aa: CASSSGGTPPGELFF
CDR3nt: TGTGCCAGCAGTTCAGGGGGTACCCCCCCCGGGGAGCTGTTTTTT

j_gene: TRBJ1-1
abundance: -
d_gene: -
v_gene: TRBV6-1
CDR3aa: CASTTVYEAFF
CDR3nt: TGTGCCAGCACCACAGTCTATGAAGCTTTCTTT

j_gene: TRBJ1-4
abundance: -
d_gene: -
v_gene: TRBV25-1
CDR3aa: CASSEYRGEKLFF
CDR3nt: TGTGCCAGCAGTGAATATAGGGGAGAAAAACTGTTTTTT

j_gene: TRBJ2-2
abundance: few
d_gene: TRBD1
v_gene: TRBV9
CDR3aa: CASTRGQGVNTGELFF
CDR3nt: TGTGCCTCCACGAGGGGACAGGGGGTCAACACCGGGGAGCTGTTTTTT

j_gene: TRBJ1-2
abundance: -
d_gene: -
v_gene: TRBV4-3
CDR3aa: CASSLGPSEMGGYTF
CDR3nt: TGCGCCAGCAGCCTTGGGCCATCGGAAATGGGTGGCTACACCTTC

j_gene: TRBJ2-2
abundance: -
d_gene: -
v_gene: TRBV29-1
CDR3aa: CSVEGPRRTGELFF
CDR3nt: TGCAGCGTTGAAGGTCCTAGGCGCACCGGGGAGCTGTTTTTT

j_gene: TRBJ2-7
abundance: -
d_gene: TRBD1
v_gene: TRBV25-1
CDR3aa: CASSPGQGAYEQYF
CDR3nt: TGTGCCAGCAGTCCGGGACAGGGGGCCTACGAGCAGTACTTC

j_gene: TRBJ2-1
abundance: -
d_gene: -
v_gene: TRBV7-2
CDR3aa: CASSLVEGKNEQFF
CDR3nt: TGTGCCAGCAGCTTAGTGGAGGGGAAGAATGAGCAGTTCTTC

j_gene: TRBJ2-5
abundance: -
d_gene: -
v_gene: TRBV5-6
CDR3aa: CASSGARGETQYF
CDR3nt: TGTGCCAGCAGCGGGGCTAGGGGCGAGACCCAGTACTTC

j_gene: TRBJ1-5
abundance: -
d_gene: -
v_gene: TRBV2
CDR3aa: CASSEAGFNQPQHF
CDR3nt: TGTGCCAGCAGTGAGGCAGGGTTTAATCAGCCCCAGCATTTT

j_gene: TRBJ2-2
abundance: -
d_gene: TRBD2
v_gene: TRBV30
CDR3aa: CAWSNRLAGAPNTGELFF
CDR3nt: TGTGCCTGGAGTAATCGGCTAGCGGGAGCCCCGAACACCGGGGAGCTGTTTTTT

j_gene: TRBJ1-2
abundance: -
d_gene: TRBD1
v_gene: TRBV4-3
CDR3aa: CASSQALGTGARVAYGYTF
CDR3nt: TGCGCCAGCAGCCAGGCTCTTGGGACAGGGGCTCGTGTGGCCTATGGCTACACCTTC

j_gene: TRBJ2-7
abundance: -
d_gene: -
v_gene: TRBV9
CDR3aa: CASSVGGAVDRYEQYF
CDR3nt: TGTGCCAGCAGCGTAGGGGGAGCGGTGGATCGATACGAGCAGTACTTC

j_gene: TRBJ2-4
abundance: once
d_gene: -
v_gene: TRBV7-2
CDR3aa: CASSLGSGIADIQYF
CDR3nt: TGTGCCAGCAGCTTAGGGTCGGGAATCGCGGACATTCAGTACTTC

j_gene: TRBJ2-5
abundance: -
d_gene: -
v_gene: TRBV18
CDR3aa: CASSPTEETQYF
CDR3nt: TGTGCCAGCTCACCGACAGAAGAGACCCAGTACTTC

j_gene: TRBJ1-2
abundance: -
d_gene: TRBD1
v_gene: TRBV7-8
CDR3aa: CASSPGTANYGYTF
CDR3nt: TGTGCCAGCAGCCCCGGGACAGCTAACTATGGCTACACCTTC

j_gene: TRBJ2-1
abundance: -
d_gene: -
v_gene: TRBV2
CDR3aa: CASSVGRGNEQFF
CDR3nt: TGTGCCAGCAGTGTCGGCCGCGGCAATGAGCAGTTCTTC

j_gene: TRBJ1-1
abundance: -
d_gene: -
v_gene: TRBV27
CDR3aa: CASKNTMNTEAFF
CDR3nt: TGTGCCAGCAAAAACACTATGAACACTGAAGCTTTCTTT

j_gene: TRBJ2-1
abundance: -
d_gene: -
v_gene: TRBV9
CDR3aa: CASSVDSFDGNEQFF
CDR3nt: TGTGCCAGCAGCGTAGATTCTTTCGACGGGAATGAGCAGTTCTTC

j_gene: TRBJ1-5
abundance: -
d_gene: -
v_gene: TRBV23-1
CDR3aa: CASSQSLGDQGNQPQHF
CDR3nt: TGCGCCAGCAGTCAATCTCTAGGAGACCAGGGGAATCAGCCCCAGCATTTT

j_gene: TRBJ2-6
abundance: -
d_gene: -
v_gene: TRBV5-1
CDR3aa: CASSRTGAGANVLTF
CDR3nt: TGCGCCAGCAGCAGAACGGGTGCCGGGGCCAACGTCCTGACTTTC

j_gene: TRBJ1-1
abundance: few
d_gene: -
v_gene: TRBV5-4
CDR3aa: CASSVDTNTEAFF
CDR3nt: TGTGCCAGCAGCGTGGACACGAACACTGAAGCTTTCTTT

j_gene: TRBJ1-2
abundance: -
d_gene: TRBD1
v_gene: TRBV19
CDR3aa: CASSRTGRYGYTF
CDR3nt: TGTGCCAGTAGCCGGACAGGGCGCTATGGCTACACCTTC

j_gene: TRBJ2-5
abundance: once
d_gene: -
v_gene: TRBV5-4
CDR3aa: CASSLAGDSGTQYF
CDR3nt: TGTGCCAGCAGCTTGGCCGGGGATTCCGGGACCCAGTACTTC

j_gene: TRBJ2-7
abundance: -
d_gene: TRBD1
v_gene: TRBV27
CDR3aa: CASSWGTGVTYEQYF
CDR3nt: TGTGCCAGCAGTTGGGGGACAGGAGTTACCTACGAGCAGTACTTC

j_gene: TRBJ1-2
abundance: -
d_gene: -
v_gene: TRBV4-3
CDR3aa: CASSQDGQGNYYGYTF
CDR3nt: TGCGCCAGCAGCCAAGACGGGCAGGGAAATTACTATGGCTACACCTTC

j_gene: TRBJ2-5
abundance: -
d_gene: -
v_gene: TRBV7-6
CDR3aa: CASSFNGGVRAPETQYF
CDR3nt: TGTGCCAGCAGCTTCAATGGTGGTGTGAGGGCCCCGGAGACCCAGTACTTC

j_gene: TRBJ1-2
abundance: -
d_gene: -
v_gene: TRBV29-1
CDR3aa: CSVDGANYGYTF
CDR3nt: TGCAGCGTTGACGGAGCTAACTATGGCTACACCTTC

j_gene: TRBJ2-5
abundance: -
d_gene: -
v_gene: TRBV2
CDR3aa: CATRGSGYQETQYF
CDR3nt: TGTGCCACCAGGGGTAGCGGATACCAAGAGACCCAGTACTTC

j_gene: TRBJ1-4
abundance: once
d_gene: -
v_gene: TRBV9
CDR3aa: CASSVGGRGEKLFF
CDR3nt: TGTGCCAGCAGCGTAGGAGGGCGAGGAGAAAAACTGTTTTTT

j_gene: TRBJ2-5
abundance: few
d_gene: -
v_gene: TRBV10-3
CDR3aa: CAISDGQGGGETQYF
CDR3nt: TGTGCCATCAGTGATGGACAGGGAGGGGGAGAGACCCAGTACTTC

j_gene: TRBJ2-3
abundance: -
d_gene: -
v_gene: TRBV27
CDR3aa: CASISAASTDTQYF
CDR3nt: TGTGCCAGCATTAGCGCCGCAAGCACAGATACGCAGTATTTT

j_gene: TRBJ2-1
abundance: -
d_gene: -
v_gene: TRBV6-5
CDR3aa: CASSYYGIGSSDEQFF
CDR3nt: TGTGCCAGCAGTTACTACGGTATCGGAAGTAGCGATGAGCAGTTCTTC

j_gene: TRBJ1-5
abundance: -
d_gene: -
v_gene: TRBV2
CDR3aa: CASSENSRNQPQHF
CDR3nt: TGTGCCAGCAGTGAGAACAGCCGAAATCAGCCCCAGCATTTT

j_gene: TRBJ2-2
abundance: -
d_gene: TRBD1
v_gene: TRBV28
CDR3aa: CASSWPGTGGGSGELFF
CDR3nt: TGTGCCAGCAGTTGGCCCGGGACAGGGGGGGGATCCGGGGAGCTGTTTTTT

j_gene: TRBJ1-2
abundance: -
d_gene: -
v_gene: TRBV6-5
CDR3aa: CASTPGGDYGYTF
CDR3nt: TGTGCCAGCACCCCCGGGGGGGACTATGGCTACACCTTC